A selection of T cell receptor beta chains follows, all from one sample in a study of blood T cell repertoires in COVID-19. Measured with immunoSEQ multiplex PCR; TCRdb has only the in-frame clones, and not every one. The sample holds roughly 200,000 clones, roughly 76% seen once. Material: peripheral blood. These receptors were collected from a woman aged 40 to 49 with COVID-19, enrolled during active disease. Both conserved end residues are part of each CDR3. Fields, in order: V gene, D gene, clone size, J gene, CDR3 protein, CDR3 DNA. The D gene is left open where the match is weak. Clone size is shown for a subset of rows, as once, few, many or a class of expanded clone.

>TRBV12-3/TRBV12-4|NA|NA|TRBJ1-4
CASRGLGEKLFF
TGTGCCAGCAGGGGGCTGGGTGAAAAACTGTTTTTT
>TRBV2|TRBD2|NA|TRBJ2-3
CASSSRTSGSTDTQYF
TGTGCCAGCAGTTCCAGGACTAGCGGTAGCACAGATACGCAGTATTTT
>TRBV18|NA|NA|TRBJ2-1
CASSPRPLTEEQFF
TGTGCCAGCTCACCACGACCTCTGACGGAGGAGCAGTTCTTC
>TRBV10-3|TRBD2|NA|TRBJ2-7
CATLSSGYEQYF
TGTGCCACCCTCTCTAGCGGCTACGAGCAGTACTTC
>TRBV13|NA|NA|TRBJ2-3
CASSYKFTDTQYF
TGTGCCAGCAGCTACAAATTCACAGATACGCAGTATTTT
>TRBV5-1|TRBD1|NA|TRBJ2-7
CASSLGAGGLYEQYF
TGCGCCAGCAGCTTGGGAGCAGGGGGCCTCTACGAGCAGTACTTC
>TRBV11-2|TRBD2|NA|TRBJ2-1
CASSPGTSGNNEQFF
TGTGCCAGCAGCCCTGGGACTAGCGGGAACAATGAGCAGTTCTTC
>TRBV6-5|NA|NA|TRBJ2-6
CASTTRGSGANVLTF
TGTGCCAGCACGACCCGGGGATCTGGGGCCAACGTCCTGACTTTC
>TRBV5-4|TRBD1|NA|TRBJ1-3
CASSATGGPGNTIYF
TGTGCCAGCAGCGCGACAGGGGGCCCTGGAAACACCATATATTTT
>TRBV18|NA|NA|TRBJ1-2
CASSPPFGGDYGYTF
TGTGCCAGCTCACCACCGTTCGGAGGAGACTATGGCTACACCTTC
>TRBV6-5|TRBD1|NA|TRBJ1-4
CASRRITGDNEKLFF
TGTGCCAGCAGAAGAATTACAGGGGATAATGAAAAACTGTTTTTT
>TRBV11-2|TRBD2|NA|TRBJ2-3
CASSKRTSGGTDTQYF
TGTGCCAGCAGCAAAAGGACTAGCGGGGGTACAGATACGCAGTATTTT
>TRBV5-6|TRBD1|NA|TRBJ1-1
CASSLVGPGQEAFF
TGTGCCAGCAGCTTGGTGGGTCCGGGACAGGAAGCTTTCTTT
>TRBV7-9|TRBD1|NA|TRBJ2-2
CASRPDRVLIPGELFF
TGTGCCAGCAGACCGGACAGGGTGTTAATTCCCGGGGAGCTGTTTTTT
>TRBV4-2|NA|NA|TRBJ1-1
CASGRDTQNTEAFF
TGTGCCAGCGGCCGGGACACCCAGAACACTGAAGCTTTCTTT
>TRBV23-1|NA|NA|TRBJ2-7
CASSQLHRLREQYF
TGCGCCAGCAGTCAATTGCACAGGCTACGAGAGCAGTACTTC
>TRBV29-1|TRBD1|many|TRBJ2-7
CSVLTGGRSYEQYF
TGCAGCGTTTTGACAGGGGGCAGGTCCTACGAGCAGTACTTC
>TRBV9|TRBD2|many|TRBJ2-1
CASSVGATSGSDEQFF
TGTGCCAGCAGCGTAGGGGCGACTAGCGGGAGCGATGAGCAGTTCTTC
>TRBV18|TRBD1|NA|TRBJ2-3
CASSQLLAGTGTDTQYF
TGTGCCAGCTCACAGCTATTGGCCGGGACAGGGACAGATACGCAGTATTTT
>TRBV5-6|TRBD2|NA|TRBJ2-1
CASSPGTSGRIYNEQFF
TGTGCCAGCAGCCCGGGGACTAGCGGGAGGATTTACAATGAGCAGTTCTTC
>TRBV15|TRBD1|NA|TRBJ2-7
CATSREGTGFYEQYF
TGTGCCACCAGCAGAGAAGGGACAGGGTTCTACGAGCAGTACTTC
>TRBV7-5|NA|NA|TRBJ2-3
CARSLKTSGSTDTQYF
TGTGCCAGAAGCTTAAAGACTAGCGGGAGCACAGATACGCAGTATTTT
>TRBV28|TRBD2|NA|TRBJ2-1
CASSLGLAGGTHNEQFF
TGTGCCAGCTCCTTAGGACTAGCGGGAGGAACCCACAATGAGCAGTTCTTC
>TRBV28|TRBD2|NA|TRBJ2-3
CASTTYGRGTDTQYF
TGTGCCAGCACCACATACGGGAGGGGCACAGATACGCAGTATTTT
>TRBV10-3|NA|NA|TRBJ2-1
CAISESPAYNEQFF
TGTGCCATCAGTGAGTCGCCAGCGTACAATGAGCAGTTCTTC
>TRBV12-3/TRBV12-4|NA|NA|TRBJ2-7
CASSLTAFHEQYF
TGTGCCAGCAGTTTAACAGCTTTCCACGAGCAGTACTTC
>TRBV6-5|NA|few|TRBJ2-1
CASSYIGSSYNEQFF
TGTGCCAGCAGTTACATAGGGAGCTCCTACAATGAGCAGTTCTTC
>TRBV6-5|TRBD2|NA|TRBJ2-2
CASTREGGAGELFF
TGTGCCAGCACCCGGGAGGGGGGTGCCGGGGAGCTGTTTTTT